This T cell receptor beta chain originates from a study of cytotoxic CD8 clonotypes in ibrutinib-treated CLL. For the study at large: Roughly 10 relapsed/refractory, roughly 16 treatment-naive; 17 IGHV unmutated.

The study's findings and limits: Private clonotypes, not public ones, expanded at ibrutinib response.

As for this clone: Antigen unknown.

Only in-frame clones appear in the TCRdb table, and some are missing; sequencing was by immunoSEQ multiplex PCR. Among around 310,000 clones listed, just under 80% were seen once. The material was PBMCs, obtained before ibrutinib treatment. The sequence came from a human donor with chronic lymphocytic leukemia.

The CDR3 spells CASSYSVLQRGETQYF. DNA for the CDR3: TGTGCCAGCAGTTACTCGGTGCTCCAGCGTGGAGAGACCCAGTACTTC. V usage is TRBV6-5 and J usage is TRBJ2-5; D unresolved. Germline V gene data show CDR1 as MNHEY and CDR2 as SVGAGI. V lost 0 bases and J 4 bases, leaving 15 bases between the germline ends. CDR3 length equals 16 residues.